Listed below are T cell receptor beta chains from one sample, sequenced in a study of patients and donors after allogeneic stem cell transplantation. TCRdb re-analysed the RT-PCR reads in MiXCR, keeping a single row per CDR3 protein. This sample yields 390,000 or so distinct CDR3 sequences, of which 16% are seen a single time; less than 9.5% belongs to the top ten. The sample was blood, either unsorted or a sorted T cell fraction (not recorded which). These receptors all come from a human donor who was either an allogeneic HSCT recipient or a stem cell or donor lymphocyte infusion donor (not recorded which). It is not recorded whose cells these are; they may come from a transplant donor. The CDR3 runs from the conserved cysteine through the conserved F or W. D genes are given only for firm matches. Clone sizes are given selectively: once, few, many, or a class where the clone is expanded.

>.|14|TRBV20-1|TRBJ2-1|TRBD2
CSARDHGTRGEQFF
TGCAGTGCTAGAGATCATGGGACTAGAGGTGAGCAGTTCTTC
>.|14|TRBV4-1|TRBJ2-1|.
CASSQIGLYNEQFF
TGCGCCAGCAGCCAGATAGGACTTTACAATGAGCAGTTCTTC
>few|14|TRBV2|TRBJ2-1|TRBD2
CASGREGPYNEQFF
TGTGCCAGCGGGCGGGAGGGCCCCTACAATGAGCAGTTCTTC
>few|13|TRBV19|TRBJ1-1|.
CASSIVQNTEAFF
TGTGCCAGTAGTATAGTGCAGAACACTGAAGCTTTCTTT
>many|18|TRBV4-1|TRBJ2-6|.
CASSQEGLGGSGANVLTF
TGCGCCAGCAGCCAAGAAGGCCTAGGGGGCTCTGGGGCCAACGTCCTGACTTTC
>.|15|TRBV25-1|TRBJ2-7|TRBD2
CASSESGSGSYEQYF
TGTGCCAGCAGTGAGAGCGGGAGTGGCTCCTACGAGCAGTACTTC
>.|13|TRBV10-3|TRBJ1-2|.
CAIRTGTPYGYTF
TGTGCCATCAGAACCGGGACACCGTATGGCTACACCTTC
>many|14|TRBV5-1|TRBJ1-1|TRBD1
CASSLAGGNHEAFF
TGCGCCAGCAGCTTGGCAGGGGGCAACCATGAAGCTTTCTTT
>few|12|TRBV3-1|TRBJ1-1|.
CASSQKNTEAFF
TGTGCCAGCAGCCAAAAGAACACTGAAGCTTTCTTT
>few|15|TRBV5-1|TRBJ2-4|TRBD2
CASSHGSGAKNIQYF
TGCGCCAGCAGCCACGGTAGCGGGGCCAAAAACATTCAGTACTTC
>few|12|TRBV7-9|TRBJ2-1|.
CASSLYGAEQFF
TGTGCCAGCAGCTTATATGGGGCTGAGCAGTTCTTC
>.|17|TRBV27|TRBJ2-2|TRBD2
CASSLTGLAGYTGELFF
TGTGCCAGCAGTTTAACGGGACTAGCGGGGTATACCGGGGAGCTGTTTTTT
>.|16|TRBV5-6|TRBJ1-3|TRBD1
CASSSTGGGSGNTIYF
TGTGCCAGCAGCTCTACAGGGGGAGGCTCTGGAAACACCATATATTTT
>.|11|TRBV9|TRBJ2-1|.
CASRRGGEQFF
TGTGCCAGCAGGAGAGGGGGTGAGCAGTTCTTC
>.|15|TRBV18|TRBJ2-1|TRBD2
CASPPGLAENNEQFF
TGTGCCAGCCCACCTGGACTAGCGGAAAACAATGAGCAGTTCTTC
>many|15|TRBV7-3|TRBJ2-7|TRBD2
CASSLTGGRAYEQYF
TGTGCCAGCAGCTTAACCGGTGGGAGGGCCTACGAGCAGTACTTC
>many|18|TRBV4-3|TRBJ2-2|TRBD2
CASSQDLASGGNTGELFF
TGCGCCAGCAGCCAAGATCTTGCTAGCGGGGGGAACACCGGGGAGCTGTTTTTT
>.|12|TRBV5-1|TRBJ1-2|.
CASSLVGGRGTF
TGCGCCAGCAGCTTGGTGGGAGGTCGAGGCACCTTC
>.|15|TRBV7-2|TRBJ1-6|.
CASSYMVSYNSPLHF
TGTGCCAGCAGCTACATGGTCTCCTATAATTCACCCCTCCACTTT
>.|11|TRBV12-3/TRBV12-4|TRBJ1-2|.
CASRKNYGYTF
TGTGCCAGCAGGAAGAACTATGGCTACACCTTC
>.|16|TRBV24-1|TRBJ1-5|TRBD1
CATSGGTGGKNQPQHF
TGTGCCACCAGTGGCGGGACAGGGGGAAAGAATCAGCCCCAGCATTTT
>.|14|TRBV20-1|TRBJ2-3|TRBD2
CSALQRGSADTQYF
TGCAGTGCCCTCCAGCGGGGGAGCGCAGATACGCAGTATTTT
>.|15|TRBV6-5|TRBJ2-5|TRBD2
CASSLQRGEGETQYF
TGTGCCAGCAGTTTACAGCGGGGGGAGGGAGAGACCCAGTACTTC
>.|14|TRBV12-3/TRBV12-4|TRBJ1-6|TRBD1
CASSFRDSFSPLHF
TGTGCCAGCAGTTTCCGGGACAGCTTCTCACCCCTCCACTTT
>few|13|TRBV5-4|TRBJ2-3|TRBD2
CASSLTSGDTQYF
TGTGCCAGCAGCTTGACTAGCGGAGATACGCAGTATTTT
>few|13|TRBV29-1|TRBJ2-7|.
CSATVQGPIEQYF
TGCAGCGCGACAGTACAGGGTCCCATCGAGCAGTACTTC
>few|12|TRBV6-6|TRBJ1-5|.
CASSYPDNPQHF
TGTGCCAGCAGTTACCCGGACAATCCCCAGCATTTT
>.|11|TRBV29-1|TRBJ2-4|TRBD1
CSVTGKNIQYF
TGCAGCGTGACAGGGAAAAACATTCAGTACTTC
>.|15|TRBV5-1|TRBJ1-1|.
CASSLAPGGPLSAFF
TGCGCCAGCAGCTTGGCTCCGGGGGGACCGCTTTCTGCTTTCTTT
>.|14|TRBV15|TRBJ2-5|.
CATSSPRIGWTQYF
TGTGCCACCAGCAGCCCCCGGATTGGATGGACCCAGTACTTC
>.|19|TRBV12-3/TRBV12-4|TRBJ2-1|TRBD2
CASSGNPSGGDSLYNEQFF
TGTGCCAGCAGTGGGAATCCTAGCGGGGGCGACTCCCTATACAATGAGCAGTTCTTC
>.|14|TRBV9|TRBJ2-7|TRBD1
CASSSQTGGNEQYF
TGTGCCAGCAGCTCCCAGACAGGGGGTAACGAGCAGTACTTC